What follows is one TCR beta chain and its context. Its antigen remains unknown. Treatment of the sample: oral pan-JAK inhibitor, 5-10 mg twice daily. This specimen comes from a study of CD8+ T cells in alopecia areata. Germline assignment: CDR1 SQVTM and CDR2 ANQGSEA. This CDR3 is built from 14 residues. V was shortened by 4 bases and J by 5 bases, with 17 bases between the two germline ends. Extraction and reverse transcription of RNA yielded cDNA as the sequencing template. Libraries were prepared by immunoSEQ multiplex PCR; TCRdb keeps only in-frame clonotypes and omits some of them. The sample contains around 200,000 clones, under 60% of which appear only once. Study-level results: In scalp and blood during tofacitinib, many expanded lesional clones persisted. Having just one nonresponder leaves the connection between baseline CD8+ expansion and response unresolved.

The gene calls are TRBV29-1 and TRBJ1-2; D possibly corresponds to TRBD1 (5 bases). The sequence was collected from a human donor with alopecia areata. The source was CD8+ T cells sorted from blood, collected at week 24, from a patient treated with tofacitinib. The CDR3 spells CSVVGQGGGYGYTF. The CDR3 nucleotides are TGCAGCGTTGTCGGTCAGGGAGGAGGATATGGCTACACCTTC.